Below, one TCR beta chain is given with its context. The antigen is unknown. The conserved phenylalanine or tryptophan is not found at the CDR3 terminus, so this likely reflects a read error. The data stem from a study of tumor-infiltrating lymphocytes in primary liver carcinoma. At the level of the study: Stage T1-T3 N0M0 tumors spanned roughly 4 to 11 cm.

Points from the study as a whole: Blood's top-250-clone fraction was significantly lower than that of tumors (p = 0.039). It was tumor-adjacent and tumor-blood pairs that overlapped less than tumor region pairs did.

The CDR3 is 15 residues long. Germline CDR1 and CDR2: SGHAT and FQDESV (reference sequence). TCR beta cDNA was made from 400 to 500 ng total RNA with a constant-region primer. Libraries for TCR beta were built through three nested multiplex PCR rounds, which together made up a slightly modified ARM-PCR procedure. Primers for the first two PCR rounds were TRBV1-TRBV30 forward primers and a C-beta reverse primer (roughly 10 cycles per round). TCRdb reprocessed the multiplex PCR reads with MiXCR, giving one entry per CDR3 protein. The sample includes approximately 340,000 distinct CDR3 sequences, around three fifths of them seen just once. The researchers obtained blood RNA from unsorted whole blood and also extracted germline DNA. Treatment-naive at the time, the patients had chronic HBV infection.

This clonotype was obtained from a man aged 40-49 years with primary liver carcinoma and hepatitis B virus infection. The chain couples TRBV11-1 to TRBJ2-3, with a tentative D call TRBD2 (5 bases). The sample comprised peripheral blood. The CDR3 bases are TGTGCCAGCAGTTTGCCGAGGGAGAGCACAGATATGCAGTATCAT. Protein product: CASSLPRESTDMQYH.